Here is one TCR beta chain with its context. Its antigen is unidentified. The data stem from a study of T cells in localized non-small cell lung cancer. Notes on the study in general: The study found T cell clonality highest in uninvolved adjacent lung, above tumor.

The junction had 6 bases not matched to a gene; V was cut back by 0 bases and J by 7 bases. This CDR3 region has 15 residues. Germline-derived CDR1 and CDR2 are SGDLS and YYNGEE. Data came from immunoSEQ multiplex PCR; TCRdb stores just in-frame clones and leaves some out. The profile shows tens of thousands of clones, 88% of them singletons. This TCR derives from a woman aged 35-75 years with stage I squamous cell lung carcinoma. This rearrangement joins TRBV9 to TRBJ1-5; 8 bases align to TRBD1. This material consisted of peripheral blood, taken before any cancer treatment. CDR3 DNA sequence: TGTGCCAGCAGCGTAGAAGGGACAGGATTACAGCCCCAGCATTTT. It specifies CASSVEGTGLQPQHF.